The 14 T cell receptor beta chains below come from one sample, sequenced in a study of OX40 agonist ivuxolimab in advanced cancers. Profiling relied on immunoSEQ multiplex PCR, and the TCRdb table lists in-frame clones only, not all of them. The sample contains tens of thousands of clones, approximately 80% of which appear only once. The sequenced sample was CD4+ or CD8+ T cells sorted from blood, obtained in a trial of the OX40 agonist ivuxolimab. Source of these receptors: an adult with an advanced solid tumor such as melanoma, head and neck, liver or kidney cancer.

The rearrangement joins TRBV30 to TRBJ1-5; D possibly corresponds to TRBD1 (6 bases). The germline CDR1 and CDR2 sequences are GTSNPN and SVGIG (reference sequence). The ends were cut back, 5 bases at V and 4 bases at J, with 15 bases in the middle. The CDR3 loop spans 14 amino acids. The CDR3 is CAWAPTGQNQPQHF. CDR3 sequence (DNA): TGTGCCTGGGCCCCGACAGGCCAGAATCAGCCCCAGCATTTT.

This clone showed up just once. The rearrangement links TRBV19 to TRBJ1-5; TRBD1 aligns across 9 bases. The J segment lost 3 bases and the V segment lost 6 bases, leaving 18 bases of the junction unmatched. CDR3 length: 19 residues. Germline CDR1 is LNHDA and CDR2 is SQIVND (reference sequence). For the CDR3, the DNA is TGTGCCAGTAGCCCCACCCGGGTCGGGACAGGGATTAACAATCAGCCCCAGCATTTT. Its translation is CASSPTRVGTGINNQPQHF.

In this sample, this clone turned up a few times. The V call is TRBV11-3, the J call TRBJ1-1; D is undetermined. The germline gives CDR1 SGHNT, CDR2 YENEEA. This CDR3 spans 13 amino acids. Trimming left V 4 bases short and J 1 base short, with 7 bases between. The CDR3: CASSWTRNTEAFF. In nucleotides, the CDR3 is TGTGCCAGCAGCTGGACTCGGAACACTGAAGCTTTCTTT.

The V and J genes are TRBV5-1 and TRBJ2-1; tentatively, D is TRBD2 (5 bases). Germline CDR1 and CDR2: SGHRS and YFSETQ. Trimming pared 4 bases from V and 6 bases from J, leaving 14 bases between. The CDR3 length is 14 residues. CDR3 nucleotide sequence: TGCGCCAGCAGCCCGGCGGGCCCCCTCAATGAGCAGTTCTTC. Amino acids: CASSPAGPLNEQFF.

V gene TRBV6-6 combines with J gene TRBJ2-5, with TRBD1 as a possible D gene (5 bases). The CDR3 sequence is 13 residues long. Per the germline V gene, CDR1 is MNHNY and CDR2 is SVGAGI (reference sequence). With 6 bases removed from V and 4 bases from J, the gap between germline ends came to 12 bases. CDR3 loop: CASRPGSGETQYF. The CDR3 region has the DNA TGTGCCAGCAGGCCAGGGTCAGGAGAGACCCAGTACTTC.

The chain uses TRBV2 and TRBJ1-4; D remains unclear. Germline V gene data show CDR1 as SNHLY and CDR2 as FYNNEI. The V end was cut by 4 bases, the J end by 3 bases, with 15 bases between. The CDR3 length is 16 residues. The CDR3 bases are TGTGCCAGCAGTGTGTTCAACCCTCTTTCTAATGAAAAACTGTTTTTT. Protein: CASSVFNPLSNEKLFF.

This clone was detected a few times. The DNA for the CDR3 is TGTGCCAGCAGTGTCGACCGTGGGGGGCCGAACACCGGGGAGCTGTTTTTT. Encoded protein: CASSVDRGGPNTGELFF. The chain has TRBV25-1 and TRBJ2-2; D possibly matches TRBD1 or TRBD2 (6 bases each). Germline V gene sequence: CDR1 MGHDK, CDR2 SYGVNS. Trimming removed 4 bases from V and 0 bases from J, with 15 bases in between. The CDR3 spans 17 residues. Using reference TRBV25-1 and TRBJ2-2 for the parts outside the CDR3, the full variable domain is EADIYQTPRYLVIGTGKKITLECSQTMGHDKMYWYQQDPGMELHLIHYSYGVNSTEKGDLSSESTVSRIRTEHFPLTLESARPSHTSQYLCASSVDRGGPNTGELFFGEGSRLTVL.

The chain links TRBV30 to TRBJ2-7; D may be TRBD2 (7 bases). Germline V CDR1 and CDR2: GTSNPN, SVGIG (reference sequence). This CDR3 comprises 13 residues. Trimming stripped 4 bases from V and 7 bases from J, with 17 bases between. The CDR3 reads CAWTSGGAREQYF. The CDR3 bases are TGTGCCTGGACCTCGGGGGGCGCGAGAGAGCAGTACTTC.

The chain carries TRBV30 and TRBJ1-3; D call uncertain. V dropped 1 base and J dropped 0 bases, with 7 bases sitting between them. CDR1 and CDR2 from the germline V gene are GTSNPN and SVGIG (reference sequence). CDR3 size: 14 residues. CDR3 region: CAWSASISGNTIYF. The CDR3 DNA reads as TGTGCCTGGAGTGCCAGTATCTCTGGAAACACCATATATTTT.

This chain uses TRBV7-3 with TRBJ2-7; tentative D call: TRBD1 (6 bases). Trimming shortened V by 5 bases and J by 8 bases, and 13 bases separated the two germline ends. Germline assignment: CDR1 SGHTA and CDR2 FQGTGA. The CDR3 has 12 residues. The CDR3 here is CASSHPTGKQYF. The CDR3 DNA sequence: TGTGCCAGCAGCCACCCGACAGGAAAGCAGTACTTC.

The chain combines TRBV6-5 with TRBJ1-1; D is ambiguous. The CDR3 contains 12 residues. The V and J ends lost 6 bases and 3 bases respectively, with 8 bases between them. CDR1 and CDR2 from the germline V gene are MNHEY and SVGAGI. The DNA of the CDR3 is TGTGCCAGCAGGTCGTACGACACTGAAGCTTTCTTT. Its protein is CASRSYDTEAFF.

This chain joins TRBV7-9 and TRBJ2-1, with D unresolved. Germline V gene sequence: CDR1 SEHNR, CDR2 FQNEAQ (reference sequence). Trimming took 3 bases from V and 6 from J, leaving 6 bases between them. CDR3 size: 12 residues. Here the CDR3 reads CASSFRSNEQFF. The CDR3 coding sequence is TGTGCCAGCAGCTTCAGAAGCAATGAGCAGTTCTTC.

The chain carries TRBV9 and TRBJ2-1; 10 bases are shared with TRBD1. Per the germline V gene, CDR1 is SGDLS and CDR2 is YYNGEE. CDR3 size: 15 residues. Trimming at V came to 2 bases and at J to 6 bases, leaving 5 bases not matched to a gene. CDR3 bases: TGTGCCAGCAGCGTCATAGGGACAGGGGTCAATGAGCAGTTCTTC. Protein sequence: CASSVIGTGVNEQFF.

This clone appeared once. The chain has TRBV28 and TRBJ1-2; maybe TRBD1 (5 bases). V dropped 5 bases and J dropped 6 bases, with 19 bases sitting between them. The CDR3 is 15 amino acids. Germline assignment: CDR1 MDHEN and CDR2 SYDVKM. For the CDR3, the DNA is TGTGCCAGCAGTCTAGTTGGGGGGGTAAGGGATGGCTACACCTTC. This gives the protein CASSLVGGVRDGYTF.